This entry lists 19 T cell receptor beta chains sequenced from one sample in a study of response to subunit inactivated influenza vaccine (dated by TCRdb to the late 2010s). Libraries were prepared through RT-PCR. Sequenced using an Illumina HiSeq 2500. The raw public data were reprocessed by TCRdb itself: fastp quality trimming at Q25, MiXCR clonotype calling, in-frame beta chains only. Entries that share a CDR3 protein sequence are merged under the most common genes and DNA. For this sample the table gives approximately 500,000 distinct CDR3 sequences, of which roughly 15% were detected only once. The top ten constitute roughly 10% of the sample. Specimen: PBMCs from blood, collected about 13 days after vaccination. All receptors derive from a man aged 45-65 years who received an inactivated influenza vaccine. Donor details come from another sample of the same person, matched by shared clones.

This clonotype was seen a few times. The chain is built from TRBV4-2 and TRBJ1-4; D gene unclear. The CDR3 contains 15 residues. Trimming shortened V by 0 bases and J by 5 bases, and 10 bases separated the two germline ends. Germline CDR1 and CDR2: LGHNA and YNFKEQ. The CDR3 bases are TGTGCCAGCAGCCAAGATTTAGGAACCAATGAAAAACTGTTTTTT. Its translation: CASSQDLGTNEKLFF.

This clonotype was detected only a few times. V is TRBV6-5 and J is TRBJ1-4, with no clear D. V shed 7 bases and J shed 8 bases, with 8 bases lying between them. Germline V CDR1 and CDR2: MNHEY, SVGAGI. This CDR3 comprises 11 residues. The CDR3 loop reads CASKGGEKLFF. Here the CDR3 DNA reads TGTGCCAGCAAAGGCGGGGAAAAACTGTTTTTT.

This clonotype was seen ten or more times. This chain joins TRBV4-2 and TRBJ2-3, with 11 positions matching TRBD2. The CDR3 covers 18 residues. V shed 3 bases and J 1 base; nucleotides not matched to a gene: 9. The germline CDR1 and CDR2 sequences are LGHNA and YNFKEQ. The CDR3 sequence is CASSQVAGGPDRTDTQYF. CDR3 nucleotide sequence: TGTGCCAGCAGCCAGGTAGCGGGGGGGCCCGATCGCACAGATACGCAGTATTTT.

A few counts support this clonotype. The V call is TRBV7-9, the J call TRBJ2-5; the D is unclear. V was clipped by 1 base and J by 2 bases, with 11 bases between them. Germline V gene data show CDR1 as SEHNR and CDR2 as FQNEAQ (reference sequence). This CDR3 has 15 amino acids. CDR3 coding DNA: TGTGCCAGCAGCTTAGGGTACACAGTTCAAGAGACCCAGTACTTC. Translation gives CASSLGYTVQETQYF.

This clonotype was counted between two and nine times. V usage is TRBV6-2 or TRBV6-3 and J usage is TRBJ2-2, with 8 bases lining up with TRBD2. V lost 2 bases and J lost 0; bases outside the gene matches: 5. CDR3 length: 17 residues. CDR1 is MNHEY, CDR2 SVGEGT, per germline. The CDR3 loop reads CASSYPGGATNTGELFF. As DNA, the CDR3 is TGTGCCAGCAGTTACCCCGGGGGGGCGACGAACACCGGGGAGCTGTTTTTT.

The chain uses TRBV28 and TRBJ2-1; 10 bases are shared with TRBD2. This CDR3 region has 15 residues. The junction had 12 bases not matched to a gene; V was cut back by 8 bases and J by 8 bases. Germline CDR1 reads MDHEN; CDR2 reads SYDVKM. CDR3 sequence (DNA): TGTGCCAGCGGTTCTTGGCTAGCGGGAGCCGATGAGCAGTTCTTC. Residues: CASGSWLAGADEQFF.

CDR3 loop: CASSFGDRGPDEQFF. In DNA form, the CDR3 reads TGTGCCAGCAGTTTTGGGGACAGGGGCCCCGATGAGCAGTTCTTC. The chain joins TRBV12-3 or TRBV12-4 to TRBJ2-1; 10 bases align to TRBD1. The CDR3 contains 15 residues. With V trimmed by 3 bases and J by 8 bases, 7 bases remained unmatched.

This clonotype was picked up a small number of times. This chain connects TRBV19 to TRBJ1-5; no clear D. The CDR3 is 14 amino acids. Germline V gene sequence: CDR1 LNHDA, CDR2 SQIVND (reference sequence). V lost 3 bases, J lost 0 bases, and 6 bases lay in between. In DNA, the CDR3 is TGTGCCAGTAGTATTGTACCTAGCAATCAGCCCCAGCATTTT. The encoded protein is CASSIVPSNQPQHF.

This clonotype was picked up a small number of times. The V and J genes are TRBV7-9 and TRBJ1-2, with 8 bases that match TRBD1. Per germline, CDR1 SEHNR and CDR2 FQNEAQ (reference sequence). The length of the CDR3 is 17 residues. The V and J ends lost 10 bases and 8 bases, in that order; junction bases with no gene match: 24. The CDR3 loop reads CATTWRAGGASWDGYTF. For the CDR3, the DNA is TGTGCCACCACCTGGAGGGCAGGGGGCGCAAGTTGGGACGGCTACACCTTC.

V usage is TRBV6-2 or TRBV6-3 and J usage is TRBJ2-2; tentatively, D is TRBD2 (5 bases). Per germline, CDR1 MNHEY and CDR2 SVGEGT. The CDR3 consists of 16 residues. V shed 2 bases and J shed 7 bases, with 17 bases lying between them. The chain's CDR3 is CASSYRTGYQNGELFF. CDR3 nucleotides: TGTGCCAGCAGTTACCGGACGGGGTATCAGAACGGGGAGCTGTTTTTT.

Ten or more counts support this clonotype. V is TRBV12-3 or TRBV12-4 and J is TRBJ1-5; 8 positions agree with TRBD1. V trimming: 6 bases; J trimming: 3 bases; junction bases outside the gene matches: 7. The CDR3 covers 15 residues. The CDR3 nucleotides are TGTGCCAGCAGCGACAGGGGCCTGGTCAATCAGCCCCAGCATTTT. Amino acids: CASSDRGLVNQPQHF.

The chain links TRBV7-3 to TRBJ2-3; possible D gene TRBD1, 5 bases. Germline CDR1 and CDR2: SGHTA and FQGTGA. V was shortened by 5 bases and J by 1 base, with 13 bases between the two germline ends. CDR3 length: 15 residues. CDR3: CASSPGSGRTDTQYF. The CDR3 DNA follows: TGTGCCAGCAGCCCAGGGTCAGGACGCACAGATACGCAGTATTTT.

As regards this clonotype: A much more abundant neighbour one base away suggests this may be a read error. CDR3 sequence (DNA): TGTGCCAGCAGCCAGGGACTAGCGGGGAGCAATGAGCAGTTCTTC. This sequence encodes CASSQGLAGSNEQFF. The chain joins TRBV14 to TRBJ2-1, with TRBD2 matching 13 bases. V shed 3 bases and J 6 bases; nucleotides not matched to a gene: 2. The CDR3 contains 15 residues. CDR1 is SGHDN and CDR2 is FVKESK in the germline V gene.

Ten or more counts support this clonotype. The gene calls are TRBV12-3 or TRBV12-4 and TRBJ2-5; D remains ambiguous. Trimming took off 2 bases at V and 1 base at J, with 8 bases between the two ends. The CDR3 is made up of 14 amino acids. The CDR3 DNA reads as TGTGCCAGCAGTTTAATCGCCCTCCAAGAGACCCAGTACTTC. Residues: CASSLIALQETQYF.

This clonotype was picked up many times. The chain combines TRBV12-3 or TRBV12-4 with TRBJ2-7, with 12 bases identical to TRBD2. J gave up 4 bases and V 5 bases, and 6 bases lay outside the gene matches. The CDR3 totals 15 residues. The CDR3 region is CASSPRLAGAYEQYF. The CDR3 nucleotides read TGTGCCAGCAGTCCCCGACTAGCGGGAGCTTACGAGCAGTACTTC.

This clonotype has more than one count but fewer than ten. The chain joins TRBV20-1 to TRBJ2-3; D not certain. This CDR3 region has 15 residues. Trimming left V 6 bases short and J 3 bases short, with 19 bases between. The germline V gene has CDR1 DFQATT and CDR2 SNEGSKA (reference sequence). As DNA, the CDR3 is TGCAGTGCCGCAAGCGTTGCGGAGCTAACAGATACGCAGTATTTT. This sequence encodes CSAASVAELTDTQYF.

This clonotype was counted between two and nine times. This chain joins TRBV20-1 and TRBJ1-2; TRBD1 is a possible D gene (5 bases). This CDR3 spans 12 amino acids. Germline V gives CDR1 DFQATT, CDR2 SNEGSKA (reference sequence). Trimming took 6 bases from V and 8 from J, leaving 16 bases between them. DNA for the CDR3: TGCAGTGCAACCGCGGGGGTGGGCGGCTACACCTTC. Translated: CSATAGVGGYTF.

The genes are TRBV6-1 and TRBJ2-7; TRBD1 matches 10 bases. The germline CDR1 and CDR2 sequences are MNHNS and SASEGT. This CDR3 comprises 15 residues. V trimming: 6 bases; J trimming: 2 bases; junction bases outside the gene matches: 7. Here the CDR3 reads CASRPGTGVTYEQYF. The CDR3 DNA is TGTGCCAGCAGACCCGGGACAGGGGTGACCTACGAGCAGTACTTC.

The chain couples TRBV6-1 to TRBJ2-5, with TRBD2 matching over 13 bases. The germline CDR1 and CDR2 sequences are MNHNS and SASEGT. V was clipped by 6 bases and J by 2 bases; unmatched bases: 6. This CDR3 contains 16 residues. CDR3 DNA: TGTGCCAGCAGCCCCTTACTAGCGGGGGGGCAAGAGACCCAGTACTTC. This codes for CASSPLLAGGQETQYF.